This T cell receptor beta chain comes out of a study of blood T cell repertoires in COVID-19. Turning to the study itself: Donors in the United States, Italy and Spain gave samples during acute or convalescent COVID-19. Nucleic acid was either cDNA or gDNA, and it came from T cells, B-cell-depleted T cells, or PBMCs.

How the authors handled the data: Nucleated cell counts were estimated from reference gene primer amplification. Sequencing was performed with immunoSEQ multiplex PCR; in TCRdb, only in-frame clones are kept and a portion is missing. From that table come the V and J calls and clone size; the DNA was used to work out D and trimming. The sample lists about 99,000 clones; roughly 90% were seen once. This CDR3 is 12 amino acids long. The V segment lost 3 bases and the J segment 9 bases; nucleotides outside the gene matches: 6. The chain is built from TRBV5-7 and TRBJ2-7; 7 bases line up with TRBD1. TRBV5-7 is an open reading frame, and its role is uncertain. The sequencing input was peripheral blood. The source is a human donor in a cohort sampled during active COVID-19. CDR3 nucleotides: TGTGCCAGCAGCTGGAACAGGGGACGGCAGTACTTC. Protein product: CASSWNRGRQYF.